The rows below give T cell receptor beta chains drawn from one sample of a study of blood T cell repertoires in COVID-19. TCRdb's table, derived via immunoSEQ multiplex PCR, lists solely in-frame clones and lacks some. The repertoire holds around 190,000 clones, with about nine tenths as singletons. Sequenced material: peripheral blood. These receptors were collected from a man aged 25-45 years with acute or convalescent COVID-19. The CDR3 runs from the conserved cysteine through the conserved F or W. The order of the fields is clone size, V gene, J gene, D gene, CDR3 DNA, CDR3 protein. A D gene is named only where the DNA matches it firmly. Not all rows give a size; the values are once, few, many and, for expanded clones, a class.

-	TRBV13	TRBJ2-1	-	TGTGCCAGCAGCTCCCGCCTGAGATCTTTGGCCTACAATGAGCAGTTCTTC	CASSSRLRSLAYNEQFF
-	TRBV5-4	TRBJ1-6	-	TGTGCCAGCAGCTTGCCCCCCGGTCATAATTCACCCCTCCACTTT	CASSLPPGHNSPLHF
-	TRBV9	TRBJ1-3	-	TGTGCCAGCAGCGTAGGGGCAGTCTCTGGAAACACCATATATTTT	CASSVGAVSGNTIYF
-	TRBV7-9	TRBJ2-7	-	TGTGCCAGCAGCTTACCCCCTTCCGACGAGCAGTACTTC	CASSLPPSDEQYF
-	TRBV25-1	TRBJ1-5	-	TGTGCCAGCAGTGTAGCAGGGGCCGGCAATCAGCCCCAGCATTTT	CASSVAGAGNQPQHF
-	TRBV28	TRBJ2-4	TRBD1	TGTGCCAGCACTCTGACAGGGGGAAACATTCAGTACTTC	CASTLTGGNIQYF
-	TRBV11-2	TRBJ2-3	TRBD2	TGTGCCAGCAGCTTTTATGGCGGGGGGGCGGATACGCAGTATTTT	CASSFYGGGADTQYF
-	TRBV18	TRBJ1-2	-	TGTGCCAGCTCACGCGACAGGAAAAACTATGGCTACACCTTC	CASSRDRKNYGYTF
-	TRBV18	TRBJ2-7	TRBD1	TGTGCCAGCCCAGGGGGCAATCGCTACGAGCAGTACTTC	CASPGGNRYEQYF
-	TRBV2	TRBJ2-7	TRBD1	TGTGCCAGCAGGTTAGACAGGGGGTCCTACGAGCAGTACTTC	CASRLDRGSYEQYF
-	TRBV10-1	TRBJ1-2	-	TGCGCCAGCAGTACCTACCCTAACTATGGCTACACCTTC	CASSTYPNYGYTF
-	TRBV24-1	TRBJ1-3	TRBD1	TGTGCCACCAGTGATCCTACAGGGGAATCAGGAAACACCATATATTTT	CATSDPTGESGNTIYF
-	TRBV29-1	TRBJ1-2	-	TGCAGCGTTGAAGCAGGGTTGACCTATGGCTACACCTTC	CSVEAGLTYGYTF
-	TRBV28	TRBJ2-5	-	TGTGCCAGCAGTTTTCGGGAGACCCAGTACTTC	CASSFRETQYF
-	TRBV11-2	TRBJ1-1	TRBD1	TGTGCCAGCAGCCGGGGACAGGGGAAAGCTTTCTTT	CASSRGQGKAFF
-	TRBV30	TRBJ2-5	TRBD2	TGTGCCTGGAGCGGTCTGGGTAGCGGGGGAAGCCAAGAGACCCAGTACTTC	CAWSGLGSGGSQETQYF
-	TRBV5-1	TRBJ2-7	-	TGCGCCAGCAGCTCGCCACGGACAAAGAATTCCTACGAGCAGTACTTC	CASSSPRTKNSYEQYF
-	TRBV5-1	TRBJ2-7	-	TGCGCCAGCAGTCATTCAGGGGACACCAGGTACGAGCAGTACTTC	CASSHSGDTRYEQYF
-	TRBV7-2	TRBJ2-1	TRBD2	TGTGCCAGCAGCCCCAAGGCTCCGGGACTAGCGGGGGAGCAGTTCTTC	CASSPKAPGLAGEQFF
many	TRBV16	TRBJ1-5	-	TGTGCCAGCAGCCAGCGGATGGGCGGACAGAGGGGAGCCCAGCATTTT	CASSQRMGGQRGAQHF
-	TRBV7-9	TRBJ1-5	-	TGTGCCAGCAGCAAGACAGGTCCTCGGCAGCCCCAGCATTTT	CASSKTGPRQPQHF
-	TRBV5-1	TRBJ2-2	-	TGCGCCAGCAGCGGAGGTCAGGGGATTAACACCGGGGAGCTGTTTTTT	CASSGGQGINTGELFF
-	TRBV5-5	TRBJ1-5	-	TGTGCCAGCAGCTTGGGTCAGGCCAATCAGCCCCAGCATTTT	CASSLGQANQPQHF
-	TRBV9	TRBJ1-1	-	TGTGCCATATCTGTCAGGGCAATGAACACTGAAGCTTTCTTT	CAISVRAMNTEAFF
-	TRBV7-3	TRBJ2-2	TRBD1	TGTGCCAGCAGCCTACAGGGGACCGGGGAGCTGTTTTTT	CASSLQGTGELFF
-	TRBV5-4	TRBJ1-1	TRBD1	TGTGCCAGCAGCTCTGGGACAGGGGGAGGAAACACTGAAGCTTTCTTT	CASSSGTGGGNTEAFF
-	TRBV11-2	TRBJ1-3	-	TGTGCCAGCAGCGGCCCTTCCGGGGTCGCTGGAAACACCATATATTTT	CASSGPSGVAGNTIYF
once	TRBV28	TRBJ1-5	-	TGTGCCAGCACCGAACAGGGCTTTCAGCCCCAGCATTTT	CASTEQGFQPQHF
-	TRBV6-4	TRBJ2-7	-	TGTGCCTCAACTAGGGCATCTCGGCTCGAGCAGTACTTC	CASTRASRLEQYF
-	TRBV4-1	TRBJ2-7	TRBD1	TGCGCCAGCAACAAAGGACAGGGATCCTACGAGCAGTACTTC	CASNKGQGSYEQYF
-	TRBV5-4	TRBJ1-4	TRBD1	TGTGCCAGCAGCTTTAAAAGTAACAGGGGGCAAGAAAAACTGTTTTTT	CASSFKSNRGQEKLFF
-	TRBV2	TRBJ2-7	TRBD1	TGTGCCAGCAGGCAGGGGACAGGGAACGAGCAGTACTTC	CASRQGTGNEQYF
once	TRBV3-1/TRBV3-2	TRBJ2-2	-	TGTGCCAGCAGCCAAGTGGCTACCGGGGAGCTGTTTTTT	CASSQVATGELFF
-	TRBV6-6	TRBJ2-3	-	TGTGCCAGCAGTCATAGGAACTATATCTCTAGCACAGATACGCAGTATTTT	CASSHRNYISSTDTQYF
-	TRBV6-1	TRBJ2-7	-	TGTGCCAGCAGTGAACGGTCCGGGGGTATGTCCTACGAGCAGTACTTC	CASSERSGGMSYEQYF
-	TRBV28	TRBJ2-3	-	TGTGCCAGCACCCGGGGTAGCACAGATACGCAGTATTTT	CASTRGSTDTQYF
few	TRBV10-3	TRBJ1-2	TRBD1	TGTGCCATCAGTGAGTCCGGGACAGGGGATGGCTACACCTTC	CAISESGTGDGYTF
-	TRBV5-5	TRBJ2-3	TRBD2	TGTGCCAGCAGCTTCGGACTAGCCCCAGATACGCAGTATTTT	CASSFGLAPDTQYF
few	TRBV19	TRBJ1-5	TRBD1	TGTGCCAGTAGCGACAGGGATAGCAATCAGCCCCAGCATTTT	CASSDRDSNQPQHF
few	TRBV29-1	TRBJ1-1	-	TGCAGCGTTAGGCAGACTAGGACCCAAGCTTTCTTT	CSVRQTRTQAFF
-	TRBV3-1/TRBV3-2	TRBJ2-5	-	TGTGCCAGCAGCCAAGACCTAGTTGTACAGACCCAGTACTTC	CASSQDLVVQTQYF
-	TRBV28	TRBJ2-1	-	TGTGCCAGCAGGCTGACCGGGACTTACTACAATGAGCAGTTCTTC	CASRLTGTYYNEQFF
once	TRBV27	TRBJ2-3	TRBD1	TGTGCCAGCAGCCGGGGACAGGGGTTGACAGATACGCAGTATTTT	CASSRGQGLTDTQYF
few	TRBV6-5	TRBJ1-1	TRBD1	TGTGCCAGCAGTTACTCCCGGACAGGCACTGAAGCTTTCTTT	CASSYSRTGTEAFF
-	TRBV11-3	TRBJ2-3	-	TGTGCCAGCAGCCCCTCCAGATTTCGTACGCAGTATTTT	CASSPSRFRTQYF
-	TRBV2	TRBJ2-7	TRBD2	TGTGCCGGCGGACTAGAAACCTACGAGCAGTACTTC	CAGGLETYEQYF
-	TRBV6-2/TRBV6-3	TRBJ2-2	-	TGTGCCAGCAGTTACTCCCGGAACACCGGGGAGCTGTTTTTT	CASSYSRNTGELFF
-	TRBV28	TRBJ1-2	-	TGTGCCAGCATGGCATACCAAGTGTTCGGGGGAGAGGACTATGGCTACACCTTC	CASMAYQVFGGEDYGYTF
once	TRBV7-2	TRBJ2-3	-	TGTGCCAGCAGCCAAGGACTCACCGCAGATACGCAGTATTTT	CASSQGLTADTQYF
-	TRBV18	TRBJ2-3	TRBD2	TGTGCCAGCTCACCATGGGTGATAGCGGGAGGAACAGATACGCAGTATTTT	CASSPWVIAGGTDTQYF
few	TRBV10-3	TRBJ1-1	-	TGTGCCATCAGTGAGTCCGGACGGGATAACACTGAAGCTTTCTTT	CAISESGRDNTEAFF
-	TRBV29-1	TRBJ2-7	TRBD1	TGCAGCTATACCCGGGACAGGGTCCACGAGCAGTACTTC	CSYTRDRVHEQYF
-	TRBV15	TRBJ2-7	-	TGTGCCACCAGCAGGAGGGACTTCCTTACCTACGAGCAGTACTTC	CATSRRDFLTYEQYF
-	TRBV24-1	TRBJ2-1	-	TGTGCCACCAGTGACCCGGACAGTCCCTACAATGAGCAGTTCTTC	CATSDPDSPYNEQFF
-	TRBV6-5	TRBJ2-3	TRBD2	TGTGCCAGCAGTTACCGGACTAGCGGGGGGGACTATACGCAGTATTTT	CASSYRTSGGDYTQYF
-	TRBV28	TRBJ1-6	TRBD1	TGTGCCAGCAGACGCACCGGGACAGGGGATTCACCCCTCCACTTT	CASRRTGTGDSPLHF
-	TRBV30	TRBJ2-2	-	TGTGCCTGGAGTGTAGGGGGGGTGACCGGGGAGCTGTTTTTT	CAWSVGGVTGELFF
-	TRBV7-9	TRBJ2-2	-	TGTGCCAGCAGCTTAGTGAGTTTCGGGGAGCTGTTTTTT	CASSLVSFGELFF
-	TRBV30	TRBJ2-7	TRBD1	TGTGCCTGGAGTTCGACAGGGTACGAGCAGTACTTC	CAWSSTGYEQYF
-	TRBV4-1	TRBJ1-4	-	TGCGCCAGCAGCCAGACCCTTAGGGGTCGAAGTGAAAAACTGTTTTTT	CASSQTLRGRSEKLFF